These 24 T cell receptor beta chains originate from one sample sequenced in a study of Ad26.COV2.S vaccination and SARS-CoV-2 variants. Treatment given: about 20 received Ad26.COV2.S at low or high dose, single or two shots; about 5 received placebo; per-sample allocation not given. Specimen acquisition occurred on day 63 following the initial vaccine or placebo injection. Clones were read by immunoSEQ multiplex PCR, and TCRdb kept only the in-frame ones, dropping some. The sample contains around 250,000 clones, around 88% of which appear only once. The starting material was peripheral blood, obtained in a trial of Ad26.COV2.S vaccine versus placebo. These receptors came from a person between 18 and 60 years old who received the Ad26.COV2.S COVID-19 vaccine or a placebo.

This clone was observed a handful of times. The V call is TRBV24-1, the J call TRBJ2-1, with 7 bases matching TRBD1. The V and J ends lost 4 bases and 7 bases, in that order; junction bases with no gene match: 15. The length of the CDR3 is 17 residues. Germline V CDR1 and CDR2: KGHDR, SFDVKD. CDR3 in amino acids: CATSDKAGKGALNEQFF. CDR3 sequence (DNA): TGTGCCACCAGTGACAAAGCCGGGAAGGGGGCGTTGAATGAGCAGTTCTTC.

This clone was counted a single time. The DNA of the CDR3 is TGTGCCAGCAGTACAAACGGTGGGACCCAGTACTTC. Its protein is CASSTNGGTQYF. This sequence joins TRBV12-3 or TRBV12-4 and TRBJ2-5; D is ambiguous. This CDR3 spans 12 amino acids. Trimming took off 5 bases at V and 7 bases at J, with 11 bases between the two ends.

The CDR3 sequence: CASGSRPGTQCTEAFF. In nucleotides, the CDR3 is TGTGCCAGCGGGAGTAGGCCAGGGACTCAGTGCACTGAAGCTTTCTTT. The V gene is TRBV25-1, the J gene TRBJ1-1; weak D call: TRBD1 (5 bases). CDR3 length: 16 amino acids. Trimming cost V 8 bases and J 4 bases, with 23 bases left between them. Germline values: CDR1 MGHDK, CDR2 SYGVNS.

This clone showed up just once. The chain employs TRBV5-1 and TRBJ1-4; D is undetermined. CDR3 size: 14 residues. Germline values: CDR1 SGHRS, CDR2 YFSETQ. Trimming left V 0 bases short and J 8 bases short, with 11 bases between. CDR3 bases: TGCGCCAGCAGCTTGGAGGTAGGATCGGAAAAACTGTTTTTT. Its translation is CASSLEVGSEKLFF.

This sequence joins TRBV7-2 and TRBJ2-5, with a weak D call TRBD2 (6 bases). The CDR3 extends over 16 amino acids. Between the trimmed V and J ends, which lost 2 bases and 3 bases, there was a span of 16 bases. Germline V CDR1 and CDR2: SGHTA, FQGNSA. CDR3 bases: TGTGCCAGCAGCTTAACCCTCCCTAGCGCCAAAGAGACCCAGTACTTC. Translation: CASSLTLPSAKETQYF.

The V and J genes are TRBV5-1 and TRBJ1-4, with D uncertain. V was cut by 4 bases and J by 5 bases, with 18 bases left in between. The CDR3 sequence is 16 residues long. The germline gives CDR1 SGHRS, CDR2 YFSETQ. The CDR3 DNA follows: TGCGCCAGCAGCCCTCAAACGGGGATACTAAATGAAAAACTGTTTTTT. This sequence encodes CASSPQTGILNEKLFF.

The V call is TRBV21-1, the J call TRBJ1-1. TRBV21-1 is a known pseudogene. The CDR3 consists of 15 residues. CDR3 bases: TGTGCCAGCAGTCGCCAAACGGCGATTAACACTGAAGCTTTCTTT. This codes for CASSRQTAINTEAFF.

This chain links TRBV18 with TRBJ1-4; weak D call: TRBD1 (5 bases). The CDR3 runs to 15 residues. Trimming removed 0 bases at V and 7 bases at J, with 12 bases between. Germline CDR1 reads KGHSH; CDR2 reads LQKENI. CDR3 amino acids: CASSPPELGGEKLFF. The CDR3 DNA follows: TGTGCCAGCTCACCACCGGAGCTTGGGGGTGAAAAACTGTTTTTT.

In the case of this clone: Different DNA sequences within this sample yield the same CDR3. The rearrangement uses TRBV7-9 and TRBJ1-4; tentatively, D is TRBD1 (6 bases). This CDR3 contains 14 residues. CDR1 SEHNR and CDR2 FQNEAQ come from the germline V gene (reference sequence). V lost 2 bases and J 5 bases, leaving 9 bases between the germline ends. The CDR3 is CASSLRQGNEKLFF. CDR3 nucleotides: TGTGCCAGCAGCTTACGGCAGGGGAATGAAAAACTGTTTTTT.

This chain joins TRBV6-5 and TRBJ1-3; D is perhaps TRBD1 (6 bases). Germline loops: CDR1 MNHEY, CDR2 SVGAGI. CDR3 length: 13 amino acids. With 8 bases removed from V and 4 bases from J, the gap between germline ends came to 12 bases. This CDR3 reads CASGSGVGNTIYF. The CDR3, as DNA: TGTGCCAGCGGGTCAGGGGTAGGAAACACCATATATTTT.

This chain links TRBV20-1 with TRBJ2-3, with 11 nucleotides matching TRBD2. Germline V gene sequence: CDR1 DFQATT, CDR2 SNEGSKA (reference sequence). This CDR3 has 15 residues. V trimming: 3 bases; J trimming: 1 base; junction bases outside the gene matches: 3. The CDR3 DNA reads TGCAGTGCTAGTAAGGGACTAGCGGGCACAGATACGCAGTATTTT. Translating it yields CSASKGLAGTDTQYF.

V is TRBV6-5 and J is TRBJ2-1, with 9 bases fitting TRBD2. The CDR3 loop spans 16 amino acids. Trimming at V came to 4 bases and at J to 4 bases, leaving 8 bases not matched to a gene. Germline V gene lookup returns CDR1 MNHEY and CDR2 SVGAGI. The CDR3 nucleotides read TGTGCCAGCAGTTCCCGGATTAGCGGGGGTTACAATGAGCAGTTCTTC. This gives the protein CASSSRISGGYNEQFF.

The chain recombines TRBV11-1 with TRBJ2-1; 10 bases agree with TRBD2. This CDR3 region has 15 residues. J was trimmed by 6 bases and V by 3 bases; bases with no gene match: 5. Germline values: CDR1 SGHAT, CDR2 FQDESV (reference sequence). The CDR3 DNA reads TGTGCCAGCAGCTTTACTTGGACTAGCGGCAATGAGCAGTTCTTC. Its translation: CASSFTWTSGNEQFF.

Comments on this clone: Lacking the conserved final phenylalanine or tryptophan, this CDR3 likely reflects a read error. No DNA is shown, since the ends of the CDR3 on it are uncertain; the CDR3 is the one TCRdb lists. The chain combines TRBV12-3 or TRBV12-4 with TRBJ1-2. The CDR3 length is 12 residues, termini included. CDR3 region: CASSFSSGPFHV.

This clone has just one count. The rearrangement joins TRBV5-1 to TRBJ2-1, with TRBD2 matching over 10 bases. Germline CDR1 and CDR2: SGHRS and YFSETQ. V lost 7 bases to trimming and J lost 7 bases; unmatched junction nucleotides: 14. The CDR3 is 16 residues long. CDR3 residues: CASSPGASGRKNEQFF. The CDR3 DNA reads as TGCGCCAGCTCTCCAGGCGCTAGCGGGAGAAAAAATGAGCAGTTCTTC.

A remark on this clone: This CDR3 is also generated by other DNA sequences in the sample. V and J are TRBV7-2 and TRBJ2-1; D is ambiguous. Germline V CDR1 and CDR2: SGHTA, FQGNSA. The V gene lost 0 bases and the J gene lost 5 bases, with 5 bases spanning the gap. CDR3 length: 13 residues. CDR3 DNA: TGTGCCAGCAGCTTAGCGGGGAACAATGAGCAGTTCTTC. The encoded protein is CASSLAGNNEQFF.

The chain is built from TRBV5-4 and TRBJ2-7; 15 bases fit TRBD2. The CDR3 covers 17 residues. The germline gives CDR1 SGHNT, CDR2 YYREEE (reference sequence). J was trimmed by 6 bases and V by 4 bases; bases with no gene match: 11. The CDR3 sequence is CASSRGLAGGRGGEQYV. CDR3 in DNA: TGTGCCAGCAGCCGGGGACTAGCGGGAGGTAGGGGGGGCGAGCAGTACGTC.

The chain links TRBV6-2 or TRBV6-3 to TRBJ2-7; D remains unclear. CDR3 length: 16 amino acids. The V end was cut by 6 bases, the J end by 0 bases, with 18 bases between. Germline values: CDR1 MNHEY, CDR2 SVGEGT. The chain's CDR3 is CASSDPLRRTSYEQYV. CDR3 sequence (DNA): TGTGCCAGCAGCGACCCTTTGCGGCGGACCTCCTACGAGCAGTACGTC.

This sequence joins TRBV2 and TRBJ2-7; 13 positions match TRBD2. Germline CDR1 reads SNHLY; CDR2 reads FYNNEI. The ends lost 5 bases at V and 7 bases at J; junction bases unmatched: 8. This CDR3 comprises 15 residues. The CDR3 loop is CASSPMTSGGIEQYF. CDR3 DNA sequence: TGTGCCAGCAGTCCCATGACTAGCGGGGGGATTGAGCAGTACTTC.

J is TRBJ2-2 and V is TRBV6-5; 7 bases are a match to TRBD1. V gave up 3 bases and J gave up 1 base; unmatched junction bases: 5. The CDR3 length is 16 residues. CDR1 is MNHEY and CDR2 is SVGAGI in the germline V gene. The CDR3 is CASSYYGTVNTGELFF. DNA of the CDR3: TGTGCCAGCAGTTATTACGGGACAGTGAACACCGGGGAGCTGTTTTTT.

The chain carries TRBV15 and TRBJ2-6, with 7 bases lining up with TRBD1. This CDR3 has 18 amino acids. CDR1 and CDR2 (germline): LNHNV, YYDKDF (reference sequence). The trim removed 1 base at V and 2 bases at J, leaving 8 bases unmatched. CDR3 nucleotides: TGTGCCACCAGCAGAGTGGGAAGGGGGCTCGCTGGGGCCAACGTCCTGACTTTC. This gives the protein CATSRVGRGLAGANVLTF.

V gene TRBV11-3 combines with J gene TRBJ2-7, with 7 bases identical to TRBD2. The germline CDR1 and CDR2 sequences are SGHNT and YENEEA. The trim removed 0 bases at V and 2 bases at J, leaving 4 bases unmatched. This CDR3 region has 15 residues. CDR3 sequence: CASSLERGNTYEQYF. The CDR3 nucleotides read TGTGCCAGCAGCTTAGAGCGGGGGAACACCTACGAGCAGTACTTC.

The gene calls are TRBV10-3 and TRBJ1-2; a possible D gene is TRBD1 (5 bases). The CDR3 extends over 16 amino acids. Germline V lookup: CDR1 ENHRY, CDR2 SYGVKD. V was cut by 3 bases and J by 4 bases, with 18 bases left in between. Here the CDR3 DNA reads TGTGCCATCAGTGATTCCTGGGAGGGGACCGGCTATGGCTACACCTTC. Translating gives CAISDSWEGTGYGYTF.

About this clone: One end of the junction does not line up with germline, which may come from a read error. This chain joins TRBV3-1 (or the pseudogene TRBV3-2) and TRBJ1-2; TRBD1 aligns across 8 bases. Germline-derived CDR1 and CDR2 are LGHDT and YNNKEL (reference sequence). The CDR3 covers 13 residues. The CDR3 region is CASGQGASYGYTF. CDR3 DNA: TGTGCCAGCGGCCAGGGGGCAAGCTATGGCTACACCTTC.